Listed below are T cell receptor beta chains from one sample, sequenced in a study of blood T cell repertoires in COVID-19. The repertoire was sequenced with immunoSEQ multiplex PCR; TCRdb's copy has only in-frame clones and lacks some. The table records about 300,000 clones, roughly 86% of them present only once. The sequenced material came from peripheral blood. These receptors were obtained from a man aged 70 or older with acute or convalescent COVID-19. Both conserved end residues are part of each CDR3. D genes are given only for firm matches. Not all rows give a size; the values are once, few, many and, for expanded clones, a class.

cdr3_aa	cdr3_nt	v_call	j_call	clone_size	d_call
CASSLPGSANYGYTF	TGTGCCAGCAGTTTACCCGGCAGCGCCAACTATGGCTACACCTTC	TRBV28	TRBJ1-2	NA	NA
CASSIQGLEKLFF	TGTGCCAGCAGCATACAGGGTTTGGAAAAACTGTTTTTT	TRBV5-5	TRBJ1-4	NA	NA
CASSYLQGRQGEQYF	TGTGCCAGCAGTTACCTGCAGGGTAGACAGGGCGAGCAGTACTTC	TRBV6-2/TRBV6-3	TRBJ2-7	NA	TRBD1
CASSLDAPGGQYF	TGTGCCAGCAGCTTAGATGCACCCGGGGGCCAGTACTTC	TRBV7-2	TRBJ2-5	once	NA
CASSSGTRSDTQYF	TGCGCCAGCAGCTCCGGGACTAGGTCAGATACGCAGTATTTT	TRBV5-1	TRBJ2-3	few	TRBD2
CASSLRVNTEAFF	TGTGCCAGCAGTTTACGAGTAAACACTGAAGCTTTCTTT	TRBV12-3/TRBV12-4	TRBJ1-1	NA	NA
CASSLLGQANYGYTF	TGTGCCAGCAGTTTATTGGGCCAGGCTAACTATGGCTACACCTTC	TRBV27	TRBJ1-2	NA	NA
CASNGLAGTVDEQFF	TGTGCCAGTAACGGACTAGCGGGAACGGTGGATGAGCAGTTCTTC	TRBV19	TRBJ2-1	NA	TRBD2
CASSFGGYEQYF	TGTGCCAGCAGTTTTGGAGGGTACGAGCAGTACTTC	TRBV12-3/TRBV12-4	TRBJ2-7	NA	NA
CASSHLRGGQPQHF	TGTGCCAGCAGCCACCTGAGGGGGGGACAGCCCCAGCATTTT	TRBV4-2	TRBJ1-5	NA	NA
CASSPDRSSGNTIYF	TGTGCCAGCAGCCCCGACCGGAGCTCTGGAAACACCATATATTTT	TRBV7-9	TRBJ1-3	NA	NA
CASSVAPAGTYEQYF	TGTGCCAGCAGCGTAGCCCCAGCGGGAACCTACGAGCAGTACTTC	TRBV9	TRBJ2-7	NA	TRBD2
CASSQDNRYHEKLFF	TGTGCCAGCAGCCAAGATAACAGGTACCATGAAAAACTGTTTTTT	TRBV14	TRBJ1-4	NA	NA
CASSFTGGYGYTF	TGTGCCAGCAGTTTTACAGGGGGATATGGCTACACCTTC	TRBV13	TRBJ1-2	NA	TRBD1
CASSLEARTGPLNEGKLFF	TGTGCCAGCAGCTTAGAGGCTAGGACAGGACCCCTAAATGAGGGAAAACTGTTTTTT	TRBV7-4	TRBJ1-4	NA	TRBD1
CASRRTANEKLFF	TGTGCCAGCAGGAGGACAGCGAATGAAAAACTGTTTTTT	TRBV28	TRBJ1-4	few	NA
CARAGGASPLHF	TGTGCCAGAGCAGGAGGGGCTTCACCCCTCCACTTT	TRBV19	TRBJ1-6	NA	NA
CSVSGTGAHYGYTF	TGCAGCGTATCCGGGACAGGTGCTCACTATGGCTACACCTTC	TRBV29-1	TRBJ1-2	NA	TRBD1
CASSRDRGSYEQYF	TGTGCCAGCAGCCGGGACAGGGGTTCCTACGAGCAGTACTTC	TRBV2	TRBJ2-7	NA	TRBD1
CASSHRGASGTYEQYF	TGTGCCAGCAGCCACCGGGGGGCTAGCGGGACTTACGAGCAGTACTTC	TRBV27	TRBJ2-7	NA	TRBD2
CASTERGGLEQFF	TGTGCCAGCACCGAGAGGGGAGGGCTGGAGCAGTTCTTC	TRBV12-3/TRBV12-4	TRBJ2-1	NA	TRBD2
CASRGTGTNTEAFF	TGTGCCAGCAGGGGGACAGGGACGAACACTGAAGCTTTCTTT	TRBV28	TRBJ1-1	NA	TRBD1
CASTLPGTARNTIYF	TGTGCCAGCACCCTCCCTGGGACAGCCAGAAACACCATATATTTT	TRBV6-6	TRBJ1-3	NA	TRBD1
CASRIQGFGYTF	TGTGCCAGCAGAATACAGGGTTTTGGCTACACCTTC	TRBV28	TRBJ1-2	NA	NA
CASSLPWAGTDTQYF	TGTGCCAGCAGCTTACCCTGGGCAGGCACAGATACGCAGTATTTT	TRBV7-2	TRBJ2-3	few	NA
CATRPGQGPYEQYF	TGTGCCACCAGACCGGGACAGGGGCCCTACGAGCAGTACTTC	TRBV28	TRBJ2-7	NA	TRBD1
CASSPRQGGNTIYF	TGTGCCAGCAGCCCCCGGCAGGGTGGAAACACCATATATTTT	TRBV9	TRBJ1-3	NA	NA
CASSPPPGQGDYEQYF	TGTGCCAGCAGTCCCCCCCCGGGACAGGGGGACTACGAGCAGTACTTC	TRBV27	TRBJ2-7	NA	TRBD1
CASSLMAGGSNEQFF	TGTGCCAGCAGTTTGATGGCGGGGGGCTCCAATGAGCAGTTCTTC	TRBV28	TRBJ2-1	NA	TRBD2
CASSYSTVRQTYEQYF	TGTGCCAGCAGTTACTCGACGGTACGACAGACCTACGAGCAGTACTTC	TRBV6-2/TRBV6-3	TRBJ2-7	NA	NA
CASSSNPHGLAGSYEQYF	TGCGCCAGCAGCTCAAATCCCCACGGACTAGCGGGCTCCTACGAGCAGTACTTC	TRBV5-1	TRBJ2-7	NA	TRBD2
CASSRTGGVEAFF	TGTGCCAGCAGTCGGACGGGGGGTGTCGAAGCTTTCTTT	TRBV6-5	TRBJ1-1	few	NA
CASSLAAWRLATNEKLFF	TGTGCCAGCAGCTTAGCCGCTTGGAGGCTCGCAACTAATGAAAAACTGTTTTTT	TRBV11-2	TRBJ1-4	NA	NA
CASRLLAGSEQFF	TGTGCCAGCAGACTACTAGCGGGAAGTGAGCAGTTCTTC	TRBV11-2	TRBJ2-1	NA	TRBD2
CASSPRTSGKETQYF	TGTGCCAGCAGCCCTAGGACTAGCGGGAAAGAGACCCAGTACTTC	TRBV7-9	TRBJ2-5	NA	TRBD2
CASSIVGSAYSGANVLTF	TGTGCCAGTAGTATAGTTGGTAGCGCGTACTCTGGGGCCAACGTCCTGACTTTC	TRBV19	TRBJ2-6	NA	NA
CASSRGPLLNEQFF	TGTGCCAGCAGCCGAGGGCCTTTGTTAAATGAGCAGTTCTTC	TRBV6-2/TRBV6-3	TRBJ2-1	NA	NA
CASSSTTGSSGANVLTF	TGCGCCAGCAGCTCGACGACAGGGAGCTCTGGGGCCAACGTCCTGACTTTC	TRBV5-1	TRBJ2-6	NA	TRBD1
CATSGRTGDEQFF	TGTGCCACCAGTGGGAGGACAGGGGATGAGCAGTTCTTC	TRBV24-1	TRBJ2-1	once	TRBD1
CASSQATGVYQPQHF	TGCGCCAGCAGCCAAGCAACGGGGGTCTACCAGCCCCAGCATTTT	TRBV4-1	TRBJ1-5	NA	NA
CASSRGGTDTQYF	TGTGCCAGCAGCCGGGGGGGCACAGATACGCAGTATTTT	TRBV9	TRBJ2-3	NA	TRBD2
CASSQFFGGGQETQYF	TGTGCCAGCAGCCAATTCTTCGGGGGAGGGCAAGAGACCCAGTACTTC	TRBV4-2	TRBJ2-5	NA	TRBD2
CASSMWGLGTGELFF	TGTGCCAGCAGCATGTGGGGGCTGGGCACCGGGGAGCTGTTTTTT	TRBV5-4	TRBJ2-2	NA	NA
CASSLEGSGRSNTEAFF	TGTGCCAGCAGCCTAGAGGGGTCAGGACGATCGAACACTGAAGCTTTCTTT	TRBV9	TRBJ1-1	NA	NA
CASSQEEIYGYTF	TGCGCCAGCAGCCAAGAGGAGATCTATGGCTACACCTTC	TRBV4-1	TRBJ1-2	NA	NA
CASSLALDSNYGYTF	TGCGCCAGCAGCTTGGCTCTAGACAGCAACTATGGCTACACCTTC	TRBV5-1	TRBJ1-2	NA	NA
CASSSRQGATDTQYF	TGTGCCAGCAGCTCGCGACAGGGGGCCACAGATACGCAGTATTTT	TRBV7-2	TRBJ2-3	NA	TRBD1
CASSLPGQGNTGELFF	TGTGCCAGCAGCTTGCCGGGACAGGGGAACACCGGGGAGCTGTTTTTT	TRBV5-4	TRBJ2-2	NA	TRBD1
CSGTGTYGYTF	TGCAGCGGGACAGGGACTTATGGCTACACCTTC	TRBV29-1	TRBJ1-2	NA	TRBD1
CSASGLANEQFF	TGCAGTGCTAGTGGACTAGCCAATGAGCAGTTCTTC	TRBV20-1	TRBJ2-1	NA	TRBD2
CASSQARASGPFF	TGCGCCAGCAGCCAGGCCAGGGCCAGCGGGCCTTTCTTT	TRBV4-3	TRBJ1-1	NA	NA
CASSQGTSGSLGQYF	TGTGCCAGCAGCCAAGGGACTAGCGGGAGTTTAGGGCAGTACTTC	TRBV3-1/TRBV3-2	TRBJ2-7	few	TRBD2